The 32 T cell receptor beta chains given below trace back to one sample, sequenced in a study of memory CD4+ T cells and cytomegalovirus serostatus. Using immunoSEQ multiplex PCR, the repertoire was profiled, and TCRdb retains in-frame clones only, with some absent. Among about 100,000 clones listed, 75% to 85% were seen once. The sort gate was single viable CD3+CD4+CD8-CD45RO+ cells for memory CD4+ T cells. What was sequenced was memory CD4+ T cells from blood. These TCRs come from an adult in good health and CMV-seropositive.

The chain recombines TRBV5-1 with TRBJ2-2; D unclear. V was shortened by 4 bases and J by 2 bases, with 12 bases between the two germline ends. Germline CDR1 reads SGHRS; CDR2 reads YFSETQ. CDR3 length: 15 amino acids. The CDR3 here is CASSVDGPNTGELFF. The CDR3 DNA reads as TGCGCCAGCAGCGTCGACGGGCCTAACACCGGGGAGCTGTTTTTT.

This chain uses TRBV7-8 with TRBJ2-7; 7 bases match TRBD2. There are 16 residues in the CDR3. CDR1 SGHVS and CDR2 FQNEAQ come from the germline V gene. V lost 1 base, J lost 6 bases, and 12 bases stayed unmatched. The CDR3 loop reads CASSLDRLAEEVEQYF. The DNA of the CDR3 is TGTGCCAGCAGCTTAGACAGGCTAGCGGAAGAGGTCGAGCAGTACTTC.

J is TRBJ1-5 and V is TRBV2; 9 bases line up with TRBD1. Trimming at V came to 3 bases and at J to 4 bases, leaving 4 bases not matched to a gene. The CDR3 extends over 15 amino acids. Germline V gives CDR1 SNHLY, CDR2 FYNNEI. In DNA, the CDR3 is TGTGCCAGCAGTGAGGGGACAGGGTTAAATCAGCCCCAGCATTTT. This translates into CASSEGTGLNQPQHF.

CDR3 in amino acids: CASSQGSRPGWETQYF. CDR3 coding DNA: TGCGCCAGCAGCCAAGGATCCCGACCCGGTTGGGAGACCCAGTACTTC. V gene TRBV4-3 combines with J gene TRBJ2-5; D not certain. The CDR3 extends over 16 amino acids. The germline V and J ends were trimmed by 1 base and 5 bases, with 17 bases remaining between them. Germline CDR1 reads LGHNA; CDR2 reads YSLEER.

This clone was picked up a small number of times. Distinct nucleotide sequences in the sample also encode this CDR3. The V call is TRBV18, the J call TRBJ1-5, with D perhaps TRBD1 (5 bases). The V end was cut by 2 bases, the J end by 4 bases, with 9 bases between. The CDR3 length is 14 residues. The germline CDR1 and CDR2 sequences are KGHSH and LQKENI. The CDR3 DNA reads as TGTGCCAGCTCACCAGACCGGGGGAATCAGCCCCAGCATTTT. Translated, it gives CASSPDRGNQPQHF.

The chain has TRBV30 and TRBJ2-3; 7 bases agree with TRBD2. The V segment lost 0 bases and the J segment 0 bases; nucleotides outside the gene matches: 12. This CDR3 is built from 18 residues. Germline values: CDR1 GTSNPN, CDR2 SVGIG (reference sequence). CDR3 in DNA: TGTGCCTGGAGTGTAATCCCGTGGAGTAGCGGGAGCACAGATACGCAGTATTTT. Protein sequence: CAWSVIPWSSGSTDTQYF.

V is TRBV5-1 and J is TRBJ2-1; 9 positions agree with TRBD2. After removal of 3 bases from V and 6 bases from J, the junction contained 7 bases not matched to a gene. Germline CDR1 reads SGHRS; CDR2 reads YFSETQ. The CDR3 covers 15 residues. The CDR3 is CASSSGTSQLNEQFF. In DNA form, the CDR3 reads TGCGCCAGCAGCTCCGGGACTAGCCAGCTCAATGAGCAGTTCTTC.

This clone was counted between two and nine times. The J gene is TRBJ2-3, the V gene TRBV5-6, with 9 bases matching TRBD2. This CDR3 contains 19 residues. Germline V gene lookup returns CDR1 SGHDT and CDR2 YYEEEE. The J segment lost 2 bases and the V segment lost 1 base, leaving 14 bases of the junction unmatched. The CDR3 region is CASSLPLYLAGANTDTQYF. As DNA, the CDR3 is TGTGCCAGCAGCTTGCCGTTATATTTAGCGGGAGCCAACACAGATACGCAGTATTTT.

The gene calls are TRBV19 and TRBJ2-5; 8 positions match TRBD2. V lost 10 bases and J lost 4; bases outside the gene matches: 5. The CDR3 has 12 amino acids. Germline CDR1 reads LNHDA; CDR2 reads SQIVND (reference sequence). The chain's CDR3 is CATSGGRETQYF. CDR3 nucleotides: TGTGCCACCTCGGGGGGGAGAGAGACCCAGTACTTC.

The gene calls are TRBV5-1 and TRBJ2-1, with 9 bases that match TRBD1. The CDR3 contains 13 residues. The germline gives CDR1 SGHRS, CDR2 YFSETQ. The ends lost 4 bases at V and 6 bases at J; junction bases unmatched: 2. The CDR3 region is CASSVGQGNEQFF. DNA for the CDR3: TGCGCCAGCAGCGTGGGACAGGGCAATGAGCAGTTCTTC.

This chain uses TRBV29-1 with TRBJ2-7; 8 bases line up with TRBD2. The V gene end was trimmed by 6 bases and the J gene end by 2 bases; junction bases not matched to a gene: 9. Per the germline V gene, CDR1 is SQVTM and CDR2 is ANQGSEA. The length of the CDR3 is 14 residues. CDR3 sequence: CSVSSGTMAYEQYF. CDR3 in DNA: TGCAGCGTGAGTAGCGGGACGATGGCCTACGAGCAGTACTTC.

This clone has only a few counts. The CDR3 here is CASSWTGGINTIYF. CDR3 in DNA: TGTGCCAGTAGTTGGACAGGGGGCATAAACACCATATATTTT. This chain links TRBV19 with TRBJ1-3; 11 nucleotides match TRBD1. The CDR3 is 14 amino acids. CDR1 LNHDA and CDR2 SQIVND come from the germline V gene (reference sequence). The V segment lost 5 bases and the J segment 6 bases; nucleotides outside the gene matches: 3.

V gene TRBV7-9 combines with J gene TRBJ2-1, with 8 bases that match TRBD2. Per the germline V gene, CDR1 is SEHNR and CDR2 is FQNEAQ (reference sequence). The V gene end was trimmed by 5 bases and the J gene end by 7 bases; junction bases not matched to a gene: 10. The CDR3 loop spans 15 amino acids. In DNA form, the CDR3 reads TGTGCCAGCAGCCCCCCGGGTAGCGGGGATAATGAGCAGTTCTTC. As protein: CASSPPGSGDNEQFF.

The CDR3 DNA reads TGTGCCAGCAGCTTAGGGGCGGGAGGGCCTAGAAACAATGAGCAGTTCTTC. As protein: CASSLGAGGPRNNEQFF. The chain recombines TRBV7-2 with TRBJ2-1; the match to TRBD2 covers 9 bases. From germline, CDR1 is SGHTA and CDR2 FQGNSA. The CDR3 is 17 amino acids. Trimming cost V 1 base and J 5 bases; bases outside gene matches: 9.

The V gene is TRBV6-1, the J gene TRBJ2-7; maybe TRBD1 (6 bases). V dropped 0 bases and J dropped 6 bases, with 15 bases sitting between them. CDR1 MNHNS and CDR2 SASEGT come from the germline V gene. The CDR3 loop spans 15 amino acids. CDR3 in amino acids: CASSEAGAGLLEQYF. DNA for the CDR3: TGTGCCAGCAGTGAAGCGGGGGCCGGCCTCCTCGAGCAGTACTTC.

The chain combines TRBV4-3 with TRBJ1-1; D remains unclear. There are 15 residues in the CDR3. Per germline, CDR1 LGHNA and CDR2 YSLEER. Trimming cost V 0 bases and J 0 bases, with 8 bases left between them. In DNA form, the CDR3 reads TGCGCCAGCAGCCAAGATGGATACATGAACACTGAAGCTTTCTTT. Its translation is CASSQDGYMNTEAFF.

J is TRBJ1-2 and V is TRBV7-9, with D tentatively TRBD1 (6 bases). The germline V gene encodes CDR1 SEHNR and CDR2 FQNEAQ (reference sequence). This CDR3 comprises 13 residues. V dropped 6 bases and J dropped 8 bases, with 16 bases sitting between them. The CDR3 sequence is CASSQNNGGGYTF. CDR3 DNA: TGTGCCAGCAGTCAAAACAACGGGGGCGGCTACACCTTC.

The rearrangement uses TRBV5-6 and TRBJ1-2; unclear D gene. The V end was cut by 1 base, the J end by 3 bases, with 7 bases between. The length of the CDR3 is 13 residues. From germline, CDR1 is SGHDT and CDR2 YYEEEE. In nucleotides, the CDR3 is TGTGCCAGCAGCTTGAATTCCTACTATGGCTACACCTTC. Its translation is CASSLNSYYGYTF.

The chain combines TRBV6-6 with TRBJ2-7; D gene unclear. Trimming stripped 6 bases from V and 11 bases from J, with 20 bases between. The CDR3 is 13 amino acids. The germline V gene encodes CDR1 MNHNY and CDR2 SVGAGI (reference sequence). This CDR3 reads CASSPSLMAQEYF. CDR3 in DNA: TGTGCCAGCAGCCCCTCGCTTATGGCCCAGGAGTACTTC.

V gene TRBV28 combines with J gene TRBJ2-7; D call uncertain. Trimming removed 7 bases at V and 3 bases at J, with 10 bases between. Germline CDR1 is MDHEN and CDR2 is SYDVKM. The CDR3 has 12 residues. The CDR3 DNA is TGTGCCAGCAACACCCTCCTCTACGAGCAGTACTTC. Amino acids: CASNTLLYEQYF.

V gene TRBV11-2 combines with J gene TRBJ2-1; D gene ambiguous. The CDR3 is 14 residues long. Germline CDR1 SGHAT, CDR2 FQNNGV. Trimming cost V 0 bases and J 8 bases, with 11 bases left between them. The CDR3 here is CASSLDRLRHEQFF. CDR3 coding DNA: TGTGCCAGCAGCTTAGATCGTCTGAGACATGAGCAGTTCTTC.

This chain connects TRBV7-2 to TRBJ2-7; D possibly matches TRBD1 or TRBD2 (6 bases each). This CDR3 has 15 amino acids. The ends were cut back, 4 bases at V and 7 bases at J, with 20 bases in the middle. Germline V lookup: CDR1 SGHTA, CDR2 FQGNSA. CDR3 DNA: TGTGCCAGCAGCTCCAGGAGTTCGGGGGCGTGGGAGCAGTACTTC. It specifies CASSSRSSGAWEQYF.

The count of this clone is one. The chain carries TRBV19 and TRBJ2-5; 7 bases match TRBD2. The CDR3 is 15 amino acids. The V and J ends lost 6 bases and 5 bases, in that order; junction bases with no gene match: 12. Per germline, CDR1 LNHDA and CDR2 SQIVND (reference sequence). CDR3 bases: TGTGCCAGTAGGGAGGGACCGGGAGGCCAGGAGACCCAGTACTTC. As protein: CASREGPGGQETQYF.

The chain is built from TRBV7-2 and TRBJ2-7; D uncertain. CDR1 and CDR2 (germline): SGHTA, FQGNSA. Trimming took 1 base from V and 1 from J, leaving 11 bases between them. This CDR3 has 15 amino acids. The CDR3 spells CASSLVGLGSYEQYF. CDR3 bases: TGTGCCAGCAGCTTAGTAGGGCTGGGTTCCTACGAGCAGTACTTC.

Only one count was recorded for this clone. V gene TRBV10-3 combines with J gene TRBJ2-3, with TRBD2 matching over 12 bases. This CDR3 region has 14 residues. Germline CDR1 reads ENHRY; CDR2 reads SYGVKD. V lost 10 bases, J lost 4 bases, and 6 bases stayed unmatched. CDR3 in amino acids: CATRLAGEADTQYF. The DNA of the CDR3 is TGTGCCACCCGACTAGCGGGAGAGGCAGATACGCAGTATTTT.

This rearrangement joins TRBV5-1 to TRBJ2-3; TRBD2 might be the D (7 bases). The CDR3 is 14 amino acids. Between the trimmed V and J ends, which lost 1 base and 2 bases, there was a span of 8 bases. Per germline, CDR1 SGHRS and CDR2 YFSETQ. The DNA of the CDR3 is TGCGCCAGCAGCTTGCGGGGGGCCACAGATACGCAGTATTTT. This translates into CASSLRGATDTQYF.

The V and J genes are TRBV5-1 and TRBJ1-5, with 9 nucleotides matching TRBD1. Germline V CDR1 and CDR2: SGHRS, YFSETQ. The CDR3 totals 15 residues. Losses at the gene ends were 0 bases for V and 6 bases for J; bases not matched to a gene: 4. CDR3 sequence reads: CASSLGTGVGQPQHF. CDR3 bases: TGCGCCAGCAGCTTGGGGACAGGGGTTGGTCAGCCCCAGCATTTT.

J is TRBJ1-4 and V is TRBV5-3; 8 nucleotides align to TRBD1. TRBV5-3 is filed as an ORF, its function uncertain. The CDR3 spans 18 residues. With 8 bases clipped from V and 0 bases from J, the junction kept 15 bases outside the gene matches. The chain's CDR3 is CASPAPGQAFTTNEKLFF. The CDR3 nucleotides read TGTGCCAGCCCCGCGCCGGGACAGGCCTTCACAACTAATGAAAAACTGTTTTTT.

The chain couples TRBV5-5 to TRBJ1-2, with D maybe TRBD1 (5 bases). The length of the CDR3 is 17 residues. CDR1 is SGHKS and CDR2 is YYEKEE in the germline V gene (reference sequence). V lost 1 base to trimming and J lost 4 bases, with 20 bases between them. Here the CDR3 DNA reads TGTGCCAGCAGCTTGAGGTCGGCAGGGTCCCCTCTCTATGGCTACACCTTC. It encodes CASSLRSAGSPLYGYTF.

The chain combines TRBV21-1 with TRBJ2-7; TRBD1 is taken as the D call from the table, unchecked against the DNA. TRBV21-1 is a documented pseudogene. The CDR3 is 16 residues long. DNA of the CDR3: TGTGCCAGCTCCTGGATGACAGGATTCCTCTCCTACGAGCAGTACTTC. The encoded protein is CASSWMTGFLSYEQYF.

This clone was detected only once. This rearrangement joins TRBV28 to TRBJ1-1; TRBD1 agrees at 8 bases. CDR1 and CDR2 from the germline V gene are MDHEN and SYDVKM. CDR3 length: 15 amino acids. The V segment lost 11 bases and the J segment 1 base; nucleotides outside the gene matches: 12. CDR3 region: CALQGGNTKNTEAFF. The CDR3 coding sequence is TGTGCCTTACAGGGGGGTAACACCAAGAACACTGAAGCTTTCTTT.

CDR3 sequence: CASSQETTAAGELFF. For the CDR3, the DNA is TGTGCCAGCAGCCAAGAAACCACAGCGGCCGGGGAGCTGTTTTTT. The rearrangement joins TRBV4-2 to TRBJ2-2; a weak D match, TRBD2 (5 bases). Germline CDR1 reads LGHNA; CDR2 reads YNFKEQ. The CDR3 consists of 15 residues. V was shortened by 0 bases and J by 6 bases, with 11 bases between the two germline ends.